This T cell receptor beta chain was profiled in a study of T cell responses to AZD1222 COVID-19 vaccine. Findings of the study overall: Dominant CD4 TCR responses targeted spike regions 160-218 and 743-854. Per reports, nearly half of all spike-specific TCRs target regions that are unmutated in variants. Just five to seven people given AZD1222 tested seropositive at baseline. Clonal diversity may have been underestimated in mostly white British donors.

Data came from immunoSEQ multiplex PCR; TCRdb stores just in-frame clones and leaves some out. The sample lists about 260,000 clones, 90% to 95% occurring once. About this clone itself: What it binds is unknown.

Trimming left V 1 base short and J 2 bases short, with 11 bases between. This CDR3 comprises 15 residues. Germline V gene sequence: CDR1 MGHRA, CDR2 YSYEKL. The receptor was derived from an adult in good health. This rearrangement joins TRBV4-1 to TRBJ1-2, with a weak D call TRBD1 (6 bases). The sequenced sample was peripheral blood, obtained on day 0 of AZD1222 vaccination. The CDR3 DNA follows: TGCGCCAGCAGCCAAGTCGCAGGGGTAAACTATGGCTACACCTTC. Its protein is CASSQVAGVNYGYTF.